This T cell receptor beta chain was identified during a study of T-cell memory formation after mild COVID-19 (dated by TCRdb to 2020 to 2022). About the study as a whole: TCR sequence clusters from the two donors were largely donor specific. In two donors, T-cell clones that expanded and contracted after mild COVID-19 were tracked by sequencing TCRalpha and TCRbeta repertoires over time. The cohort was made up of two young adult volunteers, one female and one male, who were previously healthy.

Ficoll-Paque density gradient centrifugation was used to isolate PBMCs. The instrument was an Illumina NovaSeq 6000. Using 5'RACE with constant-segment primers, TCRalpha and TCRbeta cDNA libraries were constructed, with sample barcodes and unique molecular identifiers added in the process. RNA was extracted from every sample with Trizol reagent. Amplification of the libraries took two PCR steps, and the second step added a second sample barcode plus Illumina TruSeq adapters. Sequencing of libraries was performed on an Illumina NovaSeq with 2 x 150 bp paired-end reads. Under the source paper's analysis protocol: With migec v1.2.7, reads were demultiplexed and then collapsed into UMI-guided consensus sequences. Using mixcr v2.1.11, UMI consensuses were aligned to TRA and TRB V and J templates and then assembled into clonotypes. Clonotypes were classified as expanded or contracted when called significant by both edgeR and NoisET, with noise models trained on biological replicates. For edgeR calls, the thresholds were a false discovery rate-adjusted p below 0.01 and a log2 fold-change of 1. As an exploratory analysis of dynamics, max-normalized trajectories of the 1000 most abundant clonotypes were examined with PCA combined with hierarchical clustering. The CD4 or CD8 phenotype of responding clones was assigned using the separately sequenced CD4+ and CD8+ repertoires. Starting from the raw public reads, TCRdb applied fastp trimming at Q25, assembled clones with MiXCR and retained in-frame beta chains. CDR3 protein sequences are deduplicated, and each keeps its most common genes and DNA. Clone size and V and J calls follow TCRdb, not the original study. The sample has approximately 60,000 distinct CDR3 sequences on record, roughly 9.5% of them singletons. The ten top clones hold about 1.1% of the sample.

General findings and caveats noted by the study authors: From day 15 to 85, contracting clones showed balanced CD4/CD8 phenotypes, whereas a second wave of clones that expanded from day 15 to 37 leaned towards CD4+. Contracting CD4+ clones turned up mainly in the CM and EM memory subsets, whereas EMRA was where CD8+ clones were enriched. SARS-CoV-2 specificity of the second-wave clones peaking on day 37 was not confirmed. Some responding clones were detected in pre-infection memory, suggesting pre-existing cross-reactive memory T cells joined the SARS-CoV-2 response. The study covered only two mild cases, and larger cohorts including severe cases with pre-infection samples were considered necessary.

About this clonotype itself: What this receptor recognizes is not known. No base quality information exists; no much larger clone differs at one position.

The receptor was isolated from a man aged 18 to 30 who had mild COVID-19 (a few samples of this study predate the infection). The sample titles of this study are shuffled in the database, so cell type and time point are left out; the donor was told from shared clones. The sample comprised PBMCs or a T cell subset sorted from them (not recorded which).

The CDR3 region has the sequence CASSRFGNTGELFF. Read as DNA, the sequence is TGTGCCAGCAGCCGGTTCGGGAACACCGGGGAGCTGTTTTTT. The receptor chain draws on TRBV3-1 and TRBJ2-2; the D gene is unclear. The germline V gene (reference sequence) specifies LGHDT as CDR1 and YNNKEL as CDR2. At the junction V is shortened by 4 bases and J by 1 base, with 7 bases in between. The CDR3 numbers 14 residues from cysteine through phenylalanine. Solely the CDR3 DNA is kept, with 42 bases framed from the first base. Beyond the CDR3, the reference TRBV3-1 and TRBJ2-2 genes provide the residues; the full variable domain reads: DTAVSQTPKYLVTQMGNDKSIKCEQNLGHDTMYWYKQDSKKFLKIMFSYNNKELIINETVPNRFSPKSPDKAHLNLHINSLELGDSAVYFCASSRFGNTGELFFGEGSRLTVL.